This entry features one TCR beta chain sequence. Assignment of participants to cohorts was predicated upon participant-reported clinical history. The sample is drawn from a study of blood T cell repertoires in COVID-19. The wider study: Acute and convalescent COVID-19 samples came from the United States, Italy and Spain. T cells, B-cell-depleted T cells, or PBMCs provided the cDNA or gDNA that served as material.

Original handling: Amplification of reference gene primers was used by the study to estimate nucleated cell counts. The repertoire was sequenced with immunoSEQ multiplex PCR; TCRdb's copy has only in-frame clones and lacks some. The V and J calls and clone size come from that table; D and trimming were worked out from the DNA. Among about 180,000 clones listed, approximately 81% were seen once. V was trimmed by 6 bases and J by 1 base, leaving 16 bases between them. Germline V gene sequence: CDR1 MNHEY, CDR2 SVGEGT. This CDR3 is built from 16 residues. The chain employs TRBV6-2 or TRBV6-3 and TRBJ2-1, with a tentative D call TRBD2 (6 bases). The sample comprised PBMCs or T cells enriched from blood (not recorded which). The sequence was obtained from a woman aged 40-49 years with acute COVID-19. CDR3 in DNA: TGTGCCAGCAGCCGCGCGTCCGGGGGATCCTACAATGAGCAGTTCTTC. Protein sequence: CASSRASGGSYNEQFF.